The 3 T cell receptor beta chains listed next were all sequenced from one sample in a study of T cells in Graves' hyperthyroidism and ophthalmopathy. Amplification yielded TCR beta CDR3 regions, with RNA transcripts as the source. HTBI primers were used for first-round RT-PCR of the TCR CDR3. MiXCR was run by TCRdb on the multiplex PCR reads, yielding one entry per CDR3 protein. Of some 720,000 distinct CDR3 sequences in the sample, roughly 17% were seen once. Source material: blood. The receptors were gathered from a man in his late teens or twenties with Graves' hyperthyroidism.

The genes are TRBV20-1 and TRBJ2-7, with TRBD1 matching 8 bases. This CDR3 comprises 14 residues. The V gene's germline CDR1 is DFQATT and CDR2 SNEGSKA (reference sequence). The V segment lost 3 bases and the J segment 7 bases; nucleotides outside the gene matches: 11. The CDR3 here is CSASSETGAWEQYF. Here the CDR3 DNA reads TGCAGTGCTAGCAGTGAGACAGGGGCCTGGGAGCAGTACTTC.

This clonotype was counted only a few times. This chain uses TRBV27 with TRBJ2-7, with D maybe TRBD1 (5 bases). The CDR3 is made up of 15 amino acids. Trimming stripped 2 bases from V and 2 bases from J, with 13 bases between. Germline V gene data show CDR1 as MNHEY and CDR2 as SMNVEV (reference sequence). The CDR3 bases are TGTGCCAGCAGTTTAAGAATACAGGAAGCCTACGAGCAGTACTTC. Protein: CASSLRIQEAYEQYF.

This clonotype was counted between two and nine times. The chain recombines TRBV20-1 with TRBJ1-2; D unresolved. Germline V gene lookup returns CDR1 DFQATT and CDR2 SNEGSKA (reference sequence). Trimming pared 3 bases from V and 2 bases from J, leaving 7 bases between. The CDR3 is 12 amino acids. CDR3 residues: CSASFTNYGYTF. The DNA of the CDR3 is TGCAGTGCTAGTTTCACCAACTATGGCTACACCTTC.